Following are 8 T cell receptor beta chains from one sample sequenced in a study of T cells in Graves' hyperthyroidism and ophthalmopathy. Regions amplified from RNA transcripts were the TCR beta CDR3 regions. A first-round RT-PCR of the TCR CDR3 used the HTBI primer set. TCRdb re-derived calls from the multiplex PCR reads in MiXCR, one entry per CDR3 protein. The data show about 840,000 distinct CDR3 sequences, 35% to 45% seen once. Sequencing used blood. Receptors originate from a man between 18 and 35 years old with Graves' hyperthyroidism.

This rearrangement joins TRBV20-1 to TRBJ1-5; D perhaps matches TRBD1 (6 bases). The CDR3 contains 15 residues. Per germline, CDR1 DFQATT and CDR2 SNEGSKA (reference sequence). With 5 bases removed from V and 7 bases from J, the gap between germline ends came to 21 bases. This chain's CDR3 is CSAPLNRDPNQPQHF. The CDR3 region has the DNA TGCAGTGCTCCATTAAACAGGGACCCAAACCAGCCCCAGCATTTT.

This clonotype turned up a few times. V usage is TRBV19 and J usage is TRBJ2-7, with D uncertain. The germline gives CDR1 LNHDA, CDR2 SQIVND (reference sequence). The V gene lost 11 bases and the J gene lost 3 bases, with 14 bases spanning the gap. The CDR3 totals 12 residues. The CDR3 sequence is CACKGSGYEQYF. In nucleotides, the CDR3 is TGTGCCTGCAAAGGGTCCGGCTACGAGCAGTACTTC.

Notes on this clonotype: This may arise from a read error, as a much more abundant clone is one base away. This chain links TRBV29-1 with TRBJ2-5, with 10 bases aligning to TRBD1. This CDR3 comprises 15 residues. V was pared by 6 bases and J by 3 bases, with 10 bases of the junction left unmatched. Per germline, CDR1 SQVTM and CDR2 ANQGSEA. The CDR3 nucleotides are TGCAGCGTGTGGGGACGCGGGACAGGGGAAGAGACCCAGTACTTC. It codes for CSVWGRGTGEETQYF.

The chain couples TRBV28 to TRBJ2-7; the D gene is possibly TRBD2 (6 bases). This CDR3 has 11 amino acids. V dropped 8 bases and J dropped 6 bases, with 11 bases sitting between them. Germline V CDR1 and CDR2: MDHEN, SYDVKM. The CDR3 sequence: CASLQGGEQYF. In DNA, the CDR3 is TGTGCCAGCCTCCAGGGAGGCGAGCAGTACTTC. The full variable domain, its missing parts supplied by reference TRBV28 and TRBJ2-7, is DVKVTQSSRYLVKRTGEKVFLECVQDMDHENMFWYRQDPGLGLRLIYFSYDVKMKEKGDIPEGYSVSREKKERFSLILESASTNQTSMYLCASLQGGEQYFGPGTRLTVT.

A single count supports this clonotype. The chain combines TRBV19 with TRBJ2-6; D perhaps matches TRBD2 (6 bases). The CDR3 totals 17 residues. The V gene lost 9 bases and the J gene lost 0 bases, with 18 bases spanning the gap. Germline assignment: CDR1 LNHDA and CDR2 SQIVND (reference sequence). Here the CDR3 reads CASSPRDSYSGANVLTF. CDR3 nucleotide sequence: TGTGCCAGCAGCCCCCGGGACTCCTACTCTGGGGCCAACGTCCTGACTTTC.

This clonotype has at least ten counts. The V call is TRBV29-1, the J call TRBJ2-2, with D possibly being TRBD2 (6 bases). Germline CDR1 is SQVTM and CDR2 is ANQGSEA. The CDR3 has 14 amino acids. The germline V and J ends were trimmed by 6 bases and 2 bases, with 13 bases remaining between them. CDR3 protein: CSVGGSGNTGELFF. The CDR3 DNA follows: TGCAGCGTGGGAGGTAGCGGAAACACCGGGGAGCTGTTTTTT.

The chain carries TRBV19 and TRBJ2-5; 8 bases are shared with TRBD2. The V segment lost 8 bases and the J segment 1 base; nucleotides outside the gene matches: 9. Germline CDR1 and CDR2: LNHDA and SQIVND (reference sequence). The CDR3 has 15 amino acids. CDR3 in DNA: TGTGCCAGTGGTTCACTAGCGGAGGCCCAAGAGACCCAGTACTTC. Protein sequence: CASGSLAEAQETQYF.

This clonotype was seen a handful of times. This chain connects TRBV9 to TRBJ2-7; D possibly corresponds to TRBD1 (6 bases). The germline V gene encodes CDR1 SGDLS and CDR2 YYNGEE. V lost 0 bases and J lost 2, with 15 bases in between. This CDR3 is built from 16 residues. Here the CDR3 reads CASSVGAGEGTYEQYF. CDR3 bases: TGTGCCAGCAGCGTAGGGGCAGGGGAAGGAACCTACGAGCAGTACTTC.